This passage covers 4 T cell receptor beta chains from one sample sequenced in a study of blood T cell repertoires in COVID-19. Sequenced by immunoSEQ multiplex PCR; TCRdb stores in-frame clones only, minus some. The repertoire has about 130,000 clones, 80% to 90% of them found once; the top ten carry under 2.5%. The sequenced material came from peripheral blood. All receptors come from a man aged 50-60 years with active COVID-19.

This chain uses TRBV11-1 with TRBJ1-1; tentatively, D is TRBD1 (6 bases). In germline, CDR1 is SGHAT, CDR2 FQDESV (reference sequence). The CDR3 contains 14 residues. V shed 6 bases and J shed 2 bases, with 13 bases lying between them. In DNA, the CDR3 is TGTGCCAGCAGTCTGGCAGGGGTCAACACTGAAGCTTTCTTT. This sequence encodes CASSLAGVNTEAFF.

The rearrangement joins TRBV19 to TRBJ2-1, with TRBD2 identical over 15 bases. Germline CDR1 and CDR2: LNHDA and SQIVND (reference sequence). V shed 4 bases and J 0 bases; nucleotides not matched to a gene: 7. CDR3 length equals 19 residues. Here the CDR3 DNA reads TGTGCCAGTAGTAGCGGACTAGCGGGGGGGATGAGCTCCTACAATGAGCAGTTCTTC. Amino acid sequence: CASSSGLAGGMSSYNEQFF.

The chain employs TRBV21-1 and TRBJ2-7; the table's D call of TRBD2 was not tested on the DNA. TRBV21-1 is designated a pseudogene. The CDR3 extends over 12 amino acids. The CDR3 region has the DNA TGTGCCAGCAGCAATTACTATGGCGAGCAGTACTTC. This sequence encodes CASSNYYGEQYF.

The chain links TRBV5-1 to TRBJ2-5, with D possibly TRBD1 on 6 matching bases. Germline CDR1 SGHRS, CDR2 YFSETQ. The CDR3 is made up of 16 amino acids. V was clipped by 0 bases and J by 2 bases, with 14 bases between them. The CDR3 DNA is TGCGCCAGCAGCTTGGGAACCCGGACAGTTCAAGAGACCCAGTACTTC. Translation: CASSLGTRTVQETQYF.